This TCR beta chain was profiled in a study of response to subunit inactivated influenza vaccine. This clonotype was recorded a few times. Compared with germline, one end of the junction differs, possibly owing to a read error. TCRdb ran MiXCR on the RT-PCR reads and lists one entry per CDR3 protein. The repertoire holds roughly 500,000 distinct CDR3 sequences, with around 21% as singletons. The CDR3 is 14 residues long. Germline CDR1 is DFQATT and CDR2 is SNEGSKA (reference sequence). Another study also made use of these data, one on T cells expressing NK-cell markers. As that study records: UMIs were included in TCR beta cDNA generated by 5'RACE template switching. Obtained from sorted CD3+CD56+NKG2C+, CD3+CD56+NKG2C- and CD3+CD56-NKG2C+ T cells were the TCR beta repertoires. The authors sequenced eight donors, of whom seven were HCMV-seropositive and one was seronegative. T cells sorted in several experiments were restricted to alpha-beta TCR T cells by an anti-gamma-delta TCR antibody.

The chain has TRBV20-1 and TRBJ1-5, with 9 bases matching TRBD1. This receptor was obtained from a man aged 50 to 60 who received an inactivated influenza vaccine. The specimen comprised CD4+ T cells sorted from PBMCs, sampled 11 to 12 days after vaccination. The CDR3 DNA is TGCAGTGCGAGAGGGACAGGGCGAAATCAGCCCCAGCATTTT. This codes for CSARGTGRNQPQHF.